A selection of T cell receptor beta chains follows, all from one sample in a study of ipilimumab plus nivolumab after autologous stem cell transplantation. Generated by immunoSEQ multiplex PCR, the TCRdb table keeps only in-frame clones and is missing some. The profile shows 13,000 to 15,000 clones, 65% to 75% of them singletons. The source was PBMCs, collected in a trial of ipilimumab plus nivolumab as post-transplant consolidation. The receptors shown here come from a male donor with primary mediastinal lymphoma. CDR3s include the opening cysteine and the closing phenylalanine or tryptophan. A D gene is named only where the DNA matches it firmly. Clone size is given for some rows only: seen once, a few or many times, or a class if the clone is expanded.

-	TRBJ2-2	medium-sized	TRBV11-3	TGTGCCAGCAGCCCTATCCCCACCGGGGAGCTGTTTTTT	CASSPIPTGELFF
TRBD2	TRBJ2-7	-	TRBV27	TGTGCCAGCAGAAGTAGCGGGAGAAACGAGCAGTACTTC	CASRSSGRNEQYF
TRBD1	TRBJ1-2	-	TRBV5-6	TGTGCCAGCAGCTTGGTGGGACAGGGCTATGGCTACACCTTC	CASSLVGQGYGYTF
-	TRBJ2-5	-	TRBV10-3	TGTGCCAGCAGTCGTACTAGGAGGCAGACCCAGTACTTC	CASSRTRRQTQYF
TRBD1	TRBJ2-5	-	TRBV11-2	TGTGCCAGCAGCTCCCTGACAGGGAGAGAGACCCAGTACTTC	CASSSLTGRETQYF
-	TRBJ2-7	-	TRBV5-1	TGCGCCAGCAGTTATCAGGGACCCCGGAACGAGCAGTACTTC	CASSYQGPRNEQYF
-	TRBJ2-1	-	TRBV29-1	TGCAGCGTTGACAACGGGAGAGTCAATGAGCAGTTCTTC	CSVDNGRVNEQFF
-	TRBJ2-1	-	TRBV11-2	TGTGCCAGCAGCCTCTGGAATGAGCAGTTCTTC	CASSLWNEQFF
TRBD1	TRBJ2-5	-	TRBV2	TGTGCCAGCACTATGGACAGGGACCGGCAAGAGACCCAGTACTTC	CASTMDRDRQETQYF
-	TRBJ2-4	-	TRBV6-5	TGTGCCAGCAGTTTAACGGGCCAACTAGCCAAAAACATTCAGTACTTC	CASSLTGQLAKNIQYF
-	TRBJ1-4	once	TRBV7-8	TGTGCCAGCAGTTGGGTGGGCGGGGGCGGTGAAAAACTGTTTTTT	CASSWVGGGGEKLFF
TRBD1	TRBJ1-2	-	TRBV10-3	TGTGCCATCAGTAATCCGGGACAGGGGAACACCTTC	CAISNPGQGNTF
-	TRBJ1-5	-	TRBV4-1	TGCGCCAGCAGCCAAGATAGTGGTGAGTTCGGCAATCAGCCCCAGCATTTT	CASSQDSGEFGNQPQHF
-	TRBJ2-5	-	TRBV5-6	TGTGCCAGCCATCCAGGGGGGGAAGGGGAGGAGACCCAGTACTTC	CASHPGGEGEETQYF
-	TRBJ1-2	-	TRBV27	TGTGCCAGCAGCTCCGGGACAAGCTATGGCTACACCTTC	CASSSGTSYGYTF
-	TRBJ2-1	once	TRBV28	TGTGCCAGCAACAGACCCTCCTACAATGAGCAGTTCTTC	CASNRPSYNEQFF
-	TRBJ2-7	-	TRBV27	TGTGCCAGCAGTCCGCAGGGTTTCACCTACGAGCAGTACTTC	CASSPQGFTYEQYF
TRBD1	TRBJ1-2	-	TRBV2	TGTGCCAGAACTGGTCAGACAGGGACCTATGGCTACACCTTC	CARTGQTGTYGYTF
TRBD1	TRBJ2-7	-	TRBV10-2	TGCGCCAGCCGGGACAGGGCCTACGAGCAGTACTTC	CASRDRAYEQYF
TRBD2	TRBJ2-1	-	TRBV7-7	TGTGCTAGCAGCTCGGGGGGACCCACAGAGCAGTTCTTC	CASSSGGPTEQFF
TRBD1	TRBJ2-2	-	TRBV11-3	TGTGCCAGCAGCTTAGGACAGGGAACCACCGGGGAGCTGTTTTTT	CASSLGQGTTGELFF
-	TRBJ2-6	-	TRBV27	TGTGCCAGCAGTTTGACTCGAGCCAACGTCCTGACTTTC	CASSLTRANVLTF
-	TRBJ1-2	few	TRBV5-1	TGCGCCAGCAGCCCGGAACGGGATGGCTACACCTTC	CASSPERDGYTF
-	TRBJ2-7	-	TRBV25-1	TGTGCCAGCAGTTTGGGGGGAACCTACGAGCAGTACTTC	CASSLGGTYEQYF
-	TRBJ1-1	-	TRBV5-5	TGTGCCAGCAGCTTGGGCAGCAGATACACTGAAGCTTTCTTT	CASSLGSRYTEAFF
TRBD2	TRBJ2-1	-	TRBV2	TGTGCCAGCAGTAGCGGGATAGCGGGAAGTACCTACAATGAGCAGTTCTTC	CASSSGIAGSTYNEQFF
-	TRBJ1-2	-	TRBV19	TGTGCCAGTAGGGGACGGTACGGAGGCTACACCTTC	CASRGRYGGYTF
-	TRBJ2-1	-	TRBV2	TGTGCCAGCGGCCGGGACAATATTGCTGAGCAGTTCTTC	CASGRDNIAEQFF
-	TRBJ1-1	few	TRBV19	TGTGCCAGTAGTAGACGAGGGCTTACTGAAGCTTTCTTT	CASSRRGLTEAFF
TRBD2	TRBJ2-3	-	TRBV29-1	TGCAGCGTTGAAGGGGGGGGTAGCACAGATACGCAGTATTTT	CSVEGGGSTDTQYF
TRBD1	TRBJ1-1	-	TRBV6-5	TGTGCCAGCAGTTACGCGGACAGGGAGAACACTGAAGCTTTCTTT	CASSYADRENTEAFF
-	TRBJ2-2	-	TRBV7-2	TGTGCCAGCAGCCCTAACGGGCTAGAGCTGTTTTTT	CASSPNGLELFF
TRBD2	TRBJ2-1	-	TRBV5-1	TGCGCCAGCAGCTTTGGTTCTAGCGGATACAATGAGCAGTTCTTC	CASSFGSSGYNEQFF
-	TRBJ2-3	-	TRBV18	TGTGCCAGCTCACCAGGCGTGGATACGCAGTATTTT	CASSPGVDTQYF
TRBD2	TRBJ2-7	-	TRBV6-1	TGTGCCAGCGGGGCGGCGGGGGGTGGCTACGAGCAGTACTTC	CASGAAGGGYEQYF
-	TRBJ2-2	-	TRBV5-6	TGTGCCAGCAGCCCGACTCCGAACACCGGGGAGCTGTTTTTT	CASSPTPNTGELFF
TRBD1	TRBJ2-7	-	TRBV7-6	TGTGCCAGCAGCTTGGACAGGAGCTCCTACGAGCAGTACTTC	CASSLDRSSYEQYF
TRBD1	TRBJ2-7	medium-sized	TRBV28	TGTGCCAGCGCCTGGACAGGGGGAACTTACGAGCAGTACTTC	CASAWTGGTYEQYF